The 20 T cell receptor beta chains listed next were all sequenced from one sample in a study of response to subunit inactivated influenza vaccine. From the RT-PCR reads, TCRdb called clonotypes with MiXCR, one entry per CDR3 protein. The repertoire holds around 580,000 distinct CDR3 sequences, with over 9.5% as singletons. Sequencing used PBMCs from blood, obtained on the day of vaccination. Receptors were obtained from a man aged 50-59 years who received an inactivated influenza vaccine.

This clonotype has only a few counts. This chain links TRBV28 with TRBJ2-7; 13 bases map to TRBD2. The CDR3 sequence is 16 residues long. The trim removed 5 bases at V and 2 bases at J, leaving 6 bases unmatched. Germline V gene lookup returns CDR1 MDHEN and CDR2 SYDVKM. This CDR3 reads CASSVLAGGPAYEQYF. In nucleotides, the CDR3 is TGTGCCAGCAGTGTACTAGCGGGAGGGCCCGCCTACGAGCAGTACTTC.

CDR3: CASSPRRGIYNEQFF. For the CDR3, the DNA is TGTGCCAGCTCACCACGCAGGGGGATATACAATGAGCAGTTCTTC. J is TRBJ2-1 and V is TRBV18, with 7 bases that match TRBD1. The CDR3 totals 15 residues. Germline V gene lookup returns CDR1 KGHSH and CDR2 LQKENI. The V gene end was trimmed by 1 base and the J gene end by 4 bases; junction bases not matched to a gene: 4.

This clonotype turned up a few times. This chain links TRBV15 with TRBJ2-7; tentatively, D is TRBD2 (5 bases). V was trimmed by 8 bases and J by 3 bases, leaving 14 bases between them. Germline V CDR1 and CDR2: LNHNV, YYDKDF (reference sequence). CDR3 size: 13 residues. The CDR3 region has the DNA TGTGCCACCTGTGTGGACGAGGGCTACGAGCAGTACTTC. Translation gives CATCVDEGYEQYF.

In this sample, this clonotype turned up many times. This chain links TRBV27 with TRBJ2-7; D remains unclear. This CDR3 is built from 14 residues. Per germline, CDR1 MNHEY and CDR2 SMNVEV (reference sequence). V was clipped by 0 bases and J by 1 base, with 7 bases between them. As DNA, the CDR3 is TGTGCCAGCAGTTTATCGGACGGGTCCTACGAGCAGTACTTC. Protein sequence: CASSLSDGSYEQYF.

V and J are TRBV20-1 and TRBJ2-1; D is possibly TRBD2 (7 bases). The germline V and J ends were trimmed by 0 bases and 0 bases, with 12 bases remaining between them. Per the germline V gene, CDR1 is DFQATT and CDR2 is SNEGSKA (reference sequence). The CDR3 runs to 16 residues. The CDR3 region is CSARDGGGGSYNEQFF. The CDR3 nucleotides are TGCAGTGCTAGAGATGGGGGAGGGGGCTCCTACAATGAGCAGTTCTTC.

In its sample, this clonotype was seen a few times. This chain connects TRBV6-1 to TRBJ1-1; no clear D. Germline CDR1 MNHNS, CDR2 SASEGT. Trimming left V 2 bases short and J 4 bases short, with 8 bases between. The CDR3 has 13 residues. DNA of the CDR3: TGTGCCAGCAGTGAACTAGGCGGCACTGAAGCTTTCTTT. This translates into CASSELGGTEAFF.

The CDR3 DNA is TGTGCCAGCACTGAACAGCCCAATCAGCCCCAGCATTTT. Protein: CASTEQPNQPQHF. This rearrangement joins TRBV7-8 to TRBJ1-5; no clear D. Germline V gene sequence: CDR1 SGHVS, CDR2 FQNEAQ. V shed 7 bases and J shed 3 bases, with 10 bases lying between them. The CDR3 extends over 13 amino acids.

This clonotype appeared a few times. This chain links TRBV6-2 or TRBV6-3 with TRBJ2-1; no reliable D call. Germline V lookup: CDR1 MNHEY, CDR2 SVGEGT. The V gene lost 4 bases and the J gene lost 6 bases, with 10 bases spanning the gap. CDR3 size: 13 residues. The DNA for the CDR3 is TGTGCCAGCAGTTCCCCTAACACCAATGAGCAGTTCTTC. Its translation: CASSSPNTNEQFF.

CDR3 coding DNA: TGTGCCAGCGGGACCGGGACAGGCAGCAATCAGCCCCAGCATTTT. Translated, it gives CASGTGTGSNQPQHF. The chain combines TRBV12-3 or TRBV12-4 with TRBJ1-5; 8 bases match TRBD1. Losses at the gene ends were 8 bases for V and 1 base for J; bases not matched to a gene: 7. This CDR3 contains 15 residues.

This clonotype was seen a few times. The CDR3 loop reads CASSFPGNVYGYTF. The DNA for the CDR3 is TGTGCCAGCAGCTTTCCCGGGAACGTCTATGGCTACACCTTC. The rearrangement links TRBV7-8 to TRBJ1-2; D uncertain. Germline CDR1 is SGHVS and CDR2 is FQNEAQ. This CDR3 is 14 amino acids long. V was cut by 3 bases and J by 4 bases, with 12 bases left in between.

The gene calls are TRBV7-8 and TRBJ2-5; D remains ambiguous. The CDR3 is 14 amino acids. The ends were cut back, 5 bases at V and 5 bases at J, with 15 bases in the middle. Germline-derived CDR1 and CDR2 are SGHVS and FQNEAQ. The CDR3 loop is CASSLMRFRETQYF. CDR3 DNA: TGTGCCAGCAGCCTTATGAGGTTTCGGGAGACCCAGTACTTC.

This clonotype was found many times. The CDR3 loop reads CASSRMNTEAFF. The DNA for the CDR3 is TGTGCCAGCAGCCGGATGAACACTGAAGCTTTCTTT. J is TRBJ1-1 and V is TRBV7-9; D gene unclear. This CDR3 has 12 amino acids. V was clipped by 5 bases and J by 0 bases, with 4 bases between them. Germline CDR1 SEHNR, CDR2 FQNEAQ (reference sequence).

This clonotype was counted many times. The V gene is TRBV9, the J gene TRBJ2-1; TRBD1 matches at 7 bases. With V trimmed by 0 bases and J by 3 bases, 3 bases remained unmatched. This CDR3 is 15 amino acids long. Germline V gives CDR1 SGDLS, CDR2 YYNGEE. DNA for the CDR3: TGTGCCAGCAGCGTAGAAGGGGGCGTCTACAATGAGCAGTTCTTC. Translation gives CASSVEGGVYNEQFF.

This clonotype came up once. The chain carries TRBV7-2 and TRBJ2-5; D gene ambiguous. CDR1 is SGHTA and CDR2 is FQGNSA in the germline V gene. CDR3 length: 11 residues. The V gene lost 5 bases and the J gene lost 7 bases, with 8 bases spanning the gap. CDR3 sequence: CASSRWGTQYF. The CDR3, as DNA: TGTGCCAGCAGCCGATGGGGGACCCAGTACTTC.

The V and J genes are TRBV20-1 and TRBJ2-7; TRBD1 aligns across 9 bases. This CDR3 region has 16 residues. In germline, CDR1 is DFQATT, CDR2 SNEGSKA (reference sequence). V gave up 2 bases and J gave up 7 bases; unmatched junction bases: 15. CDR3 sequence: CSARTPPGTGQREQYF. The CDR3 nucleotides read TGCAGTGCTAGAACTCCTCCCGGGACAGGGCAGAGAGAGCAGTACTTC.

This clonotype was seen only a few times. V usage is TRBV20-1 and J usage is TRBJ2-1; 9 bases are a match to TRBD1. Trimming took 8 bases from V and 10 from J; bases not matched to a gene: 12. This CDR3 is built from 13 residues. Germline V gene data show CDR1 as DFQATT and CDR2 as SNEGSKA (reference sequence). The CDR3 region has the DNA TGCAGTACCTACAGGGGGCAGAAACCCGAGCAGTTCTTC. This sequence encodes CSTYRGQKPEQFF.

This clonotype has only a few counts. This sequence joins TRBV4-1 and TRBJ2-3; D possibly corresponds to TRBD2 (7 bases). The CDR3 consists of 19 residues. Germline-derived CDR1 and CDR2 are MGHRA and YSYEKL. V was trimmed by 2 bases and J by 1 base, leaving 22 bases between them. The CDR3 sequence is CASSQTAGAHSAGTDTQYF. DNA of the CDR3: TGCGCCAGCAGCCAAACCGCGGGGGCTCATTCAGCCGGCACAGATACGCAGTATTTT.

This clonotype was counted a few times. The chain joins TRBV12-3 or TRBV12-4 to TRBJ2-5, with D possibly matching TRBD2 (7 bases). The CDR3 totals 15 residues. Trimming removed 6 bases at V and 1 base at J, with 15 bases between. The CDR3 nucleotides are TGTGCCAGCAGGCCCTGGGGGGGCTCCCAAGAGACCCAGTACTTC. This codes for CASRPWGGSQETQYF.

This chain uses TRBV18 with TRBJ1-6, with 8 bases matching TRBD1. V gave up 3 bases and J gave up 7 bases; unmatched junction bases: 2. This CDR3 comprises 14 residues. The V gene's germline CDR1 is KGHSH and CDR2 LQKENI. The CDR3 DNA reads as TGTGCCAGCTCACCGAACAGGGGGAATTCACCCCTCCACTTT. Its translation: CASSPNRGNSPLHF.

In its sample, this clonotype was seen many times. The V and J genes are TRBV6-5 and TRBJ1-1; TRBD1 agrees at 8 bases. The CDR3 loop spans 16 amino acids. Unmatched junction bases numbered 6, after V lost 2 bases and J lost 1 base. The germline gives CDR1 MNHEY, CDR2 SVGAGI. The CDR3 loop reads CASSYRPDRGNTEAFF. As DNA, the CDR3 is TGTGCCAGCAGTTACAGACCTGACAGGGGGAACACTGAAGCTTTCTTT.